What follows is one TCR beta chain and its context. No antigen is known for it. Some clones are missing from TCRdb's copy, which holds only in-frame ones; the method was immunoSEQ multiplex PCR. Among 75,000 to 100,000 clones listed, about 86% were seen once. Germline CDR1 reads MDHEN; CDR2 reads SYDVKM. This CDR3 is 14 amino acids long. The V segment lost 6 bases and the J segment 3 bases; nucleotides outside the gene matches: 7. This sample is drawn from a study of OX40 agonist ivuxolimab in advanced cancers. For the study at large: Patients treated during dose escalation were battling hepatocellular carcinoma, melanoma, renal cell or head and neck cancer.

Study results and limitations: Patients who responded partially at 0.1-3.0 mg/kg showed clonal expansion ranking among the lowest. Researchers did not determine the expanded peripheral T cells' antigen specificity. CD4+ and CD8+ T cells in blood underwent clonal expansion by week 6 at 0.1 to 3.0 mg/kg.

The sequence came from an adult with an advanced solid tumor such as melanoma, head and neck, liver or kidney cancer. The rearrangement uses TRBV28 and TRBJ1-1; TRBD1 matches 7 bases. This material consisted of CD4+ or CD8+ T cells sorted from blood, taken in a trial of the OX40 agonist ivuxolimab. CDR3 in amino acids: CASSLRGFYTEAFF. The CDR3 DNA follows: TGTGCCAGCAGCCTCAGGGGGTTCTACACTGAAGCTTTCTTT.